The clone carrying this T cell receptor beta chain showed up many times. Amplification targeted TCR beta CDR3 regions from RNA transcripts. Carried out on the TCR CDR3, a first-round RT-PCR used the HTBI primer set. TCRdb redid the calling of the multiplex PCR reads with MiXCR, one entry per CDR3 protein. This sample has almost 250,000 distinct CDR3 sequences, with 24% found just once. The data were obtained in a study of T cells in Graves' hyperthyroidism and ophthalmopathy. Study summary: Before any treatment, at initial diagnosis, peripheral blood was collected.

The CDR3 spans 13 residues. Germline V gene sequence: CDR1 SQVTM, CDR2 ANQGSEA. V shed 3 bases and J shed 7 bases, with 15 bases lying between them. Ophthalmopathy in the patients scored at least 3 on Clinical Activity Score and at least 4 on NOSPECS grade, lasting under 3 months. Extraction of PBMCs used approximately 10 ml of fresh peripheral blood. The chain recombines TRBV29-1 with TRBJ1-2; tentatively, D is TRBD1 (6 bases). Material: blood. This receptor was identified in a woman in her thirties or forties with Graves' ophthalmopathy. This CDR3 is CSVDPTGVVGYTF. CDR3 bases: TGCAGCGTTGACCCGACAGGCGTTGTTGGCTACACCTTC.